Below, one TCR beta chain is given with its context. Its antigen is not known. These data belong to a study of cytomegalovirus exposure and HLA in healthy donors. PCR was performed using 60 Vbeta and 13 Jbeta primers. TCRdb keeps only in-frame clones here, not all; method: immunoSEQ multiplex PCR. The sample shows tens of thousands of clones, around 82% of them seen only once. With 6 bases removed from V and 5 bases from J, the gap between germline ends came to 19 bases. This CDR3 has 15 amino acids. Per germline, CDR1 MNHNS and CDR2 SASEGT. Notes on the study in general: It was reportedly the case that the classifier diagnosed cytomegalovirus status with high specificity and sensitivity.

The receptor comes from a young man in good health and CMV-seropositive. The sequencing input was PBMCs. This chain joins TRBV6-1 and TRBJ1-2; TRBD1 might be the D (6 bases). This CDR3 is CASRQDSALGYGYTF. The CDR3 nucleotides read TGTGCCAGCAGACAGGACAGCGCCCTTGGATATGGCTACACCTTC.